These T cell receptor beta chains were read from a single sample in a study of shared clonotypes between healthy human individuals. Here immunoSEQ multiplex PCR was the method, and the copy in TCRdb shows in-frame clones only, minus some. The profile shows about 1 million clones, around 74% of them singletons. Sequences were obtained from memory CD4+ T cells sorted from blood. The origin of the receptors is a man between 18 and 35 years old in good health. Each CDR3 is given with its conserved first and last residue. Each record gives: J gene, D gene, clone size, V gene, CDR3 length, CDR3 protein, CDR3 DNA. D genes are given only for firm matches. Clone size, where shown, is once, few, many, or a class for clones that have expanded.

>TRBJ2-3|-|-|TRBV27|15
CASRKQGSLTDTQYF
TGCGCCAGCAGGAAGCAGGGTTCTCTCACAGATACGCAGTATTTT
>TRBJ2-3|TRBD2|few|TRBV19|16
CASSLRREALTDTQYF
TGTGCCAGTAGTCTGAGGCGGGAGGCCCTCACAGATACGCAGTATTTT
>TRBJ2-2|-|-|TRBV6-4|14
CASSETGVTGELFF
TGTGCCAGCAGTGAGACTGGCGTCACCGGGGAGCTGTTTTTT
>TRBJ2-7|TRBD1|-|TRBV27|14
CASSLTGGAYEQYF
TGTGCCAGCAGTTTGACAGGGGGCGCCTACGAGCAGTACTTC
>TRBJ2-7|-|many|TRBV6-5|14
CASSPRGPTSEQYF
TGTGCCAGCAGTCCGCGGGGGCCAACCTCCGAGCAGTACTTC
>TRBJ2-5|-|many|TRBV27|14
CASSRRPRWETQYF
TGTGCCAGCAGCCGCCGGCCACGATGGGAGACCCAGTACTTC
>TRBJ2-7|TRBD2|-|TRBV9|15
CASSVAGLANDEQYF
TGTGCCAGCAGCGTAGCTGGACTAGCCAATGACGAGCAGTACTTC
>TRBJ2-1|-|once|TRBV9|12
CASSVELHEQFF
TGTGCCAGCAGCGTAGAGCTCCATGAGCAGTTCTTC
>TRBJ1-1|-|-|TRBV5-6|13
CASSLDWETEAFF
TGTGCCAGCAGTCTTGACTGGGAGACTGAAGCTTTCTTT
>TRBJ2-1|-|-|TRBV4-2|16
CASSQMTGGAIYEQFF
TGTGCCAGCAGCCAGATGACCGGTGGGGCTATCTATGAGCAGTTCTTC
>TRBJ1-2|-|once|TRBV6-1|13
CASSENSKGGYTF
TGTGCCAGCAGTGAAAACTCAAAGGGGGGCTACACCTTC
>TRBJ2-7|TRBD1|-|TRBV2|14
CASTTDRARWEQYF
TGTGCCAGCACCACGGACAGGGCCCGGTGGGAGCAGTACTTC
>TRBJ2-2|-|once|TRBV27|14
CASVPSQGHGELFF
TGTGCCAGTGTACCTTCCCAAGGACACGGGGAGCTGTTTTTT
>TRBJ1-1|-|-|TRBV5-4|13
CASTSRANTEAFF
TGTGCCAGTACCTCGAGGGCGAACACTGAAGCTTTCTTT
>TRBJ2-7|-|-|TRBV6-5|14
CASSYSTNTYEQYF
TGTGCCAGCAGTTACTCGACAAACACCTACGAGCAGTACTTC
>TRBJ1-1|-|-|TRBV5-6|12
CASSLIPFEAFF
TGTGCCAGCAGCTTGATACCCTTTGAAGCTTTCTTT
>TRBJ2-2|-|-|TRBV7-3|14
CASSSRDLTGELFF
TGTGCCAGCAGCTCTCGGGATCTCACCGGGGAGCTGTTTTTT
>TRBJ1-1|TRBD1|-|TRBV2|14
CASSGQGKNNEAFF
TGTGCCAGCAGCGGACAGGGTAAGAATAATGAAGCTTTCTTT
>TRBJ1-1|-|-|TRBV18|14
CASSPAIGNTEAFF
TGTGCCAGCTCACCCGCGATTGGGAACACTGAAGCTTTCTTT
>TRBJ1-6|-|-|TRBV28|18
CASSFQPPGSSYNSPLHF
TGTGCCAGCAGTTTCCAGCCCCCAGGGAGCTCCTATAATTCACCCCTCCACTTT
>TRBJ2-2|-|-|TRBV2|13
CASSEFGTGELFF
TGTGCCAGCAGTGAATTCGGCACCGGGGAGCTGTTTTTT
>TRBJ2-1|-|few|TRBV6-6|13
CASVLSSYNEQFF
TGTGCCAGCGTCTTAAGCTCCTACAATGAGCAGTTCTTC
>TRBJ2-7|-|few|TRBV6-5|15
CASSYSQTGTYEQYF
TGTGCCAGCAGTTACTCCCAAACAGGGACCTACGAGCAGTACTTC
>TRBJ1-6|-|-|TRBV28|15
CASSMGGTYNSPLHF
TGTGCCAGTTCAATGGGTGGCACCTATAATTCACCCCTCCACTTT
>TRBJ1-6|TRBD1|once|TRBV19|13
CASSGQGDSPLHF
TGTGCCAGTTCAGGACAGGGAGATTCACCCCTCCACTTT
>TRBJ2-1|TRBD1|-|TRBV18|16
CASSPGQGLMYNEQFF
TGTGCCAGCTCACCGGGACAGGGACTAATGTACAATGAGCAGTTCTTC
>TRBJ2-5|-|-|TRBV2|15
CASRDHGGAGETQYF
TGTGCCAGCAGGGACCATGGGGGGGCGGGAGAGACCCAGTACTTC
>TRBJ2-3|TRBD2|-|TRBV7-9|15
CASSLGLGDTDTQYF
TGTGCCAGCAGCTTGGGACTAGGCGACACAGATACGCAGTATTTT
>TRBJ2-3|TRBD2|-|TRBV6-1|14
CASSPGGITDTQYF
TGTGCCAGCAGCCCGGGGGGGATCACAGATACGCAGTATTTT
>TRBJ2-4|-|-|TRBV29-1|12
CSAVKDGNIQYF
TGCAGCGCTGTCAAGGATGGAAACATTCAGTACTTC
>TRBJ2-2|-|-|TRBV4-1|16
CASSQVSQGLGGELFF
TGCGCCAGCAGCCAAGTATCACAGGGTCTGGGCGGGGAGCTGTTTTTT
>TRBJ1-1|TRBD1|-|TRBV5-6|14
CASSWTGVGTEAFF
TGTGCCAGCAGCTGGACAGGGGTTGGCACTGAAGCTTTCTTT
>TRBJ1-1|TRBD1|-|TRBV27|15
CASSRPGQGWTEAFF
TGTGCCAGCAGTAGACCGGGACAGGGATGGACTGAAGCTTTCTTT
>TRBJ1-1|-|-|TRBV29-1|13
CSVEARRNTEAFF
TGCAGCGTTGAGGCCAGGCGGAACACTGAAGCTTTCTTT
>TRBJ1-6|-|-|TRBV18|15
CASSREGGGNSPLHF
TGTGCCAGCTCACGGGAGGGAGGCGGAAATTCACCCCTCCACTTT
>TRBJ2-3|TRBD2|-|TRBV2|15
CASRASGGTTDTQYF
TGTGCCAGCAGAGCTAGCGGGGGGACCACAGATACGCAGTATTTT
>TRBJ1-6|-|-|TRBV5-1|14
CASSPDVRDSPLHF
TGCGCCAGCAGCCCTGACGTTAGGGATTCACCCCTCCACTTT
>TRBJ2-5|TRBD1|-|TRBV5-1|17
CASSPGTGGYNEETQYF
TGCGCCAGCAGCCCGGGGACAGGGGGCTACAACGAAGAGACCCAGTACTTC
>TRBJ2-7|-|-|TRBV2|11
CASTGFYEQYF
TGTGCCAGCACCGGTTTCTACGAGCAGTACTTC
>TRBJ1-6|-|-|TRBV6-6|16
CASSYSYGAVESPLHF
TGTGCCAGCAGTTACTCATATGGGGCAGTCGAATCACCCCTCCACTTT
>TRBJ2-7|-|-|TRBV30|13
CAWSGGGYYEQYF
TGTGCCTGGAGTGGCGGAGGGTACTACGAGCAGTACTTC
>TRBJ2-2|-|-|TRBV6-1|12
CASSAGYGELFF
TGTGCCAGCAGTGCCGGGTACGGGGAGCTGTTTTTT
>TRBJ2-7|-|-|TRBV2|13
CASSSLDSYEQYF
TGTGCCAGCAGTTCACTAGATTCCTACGAGCAGTACTTC
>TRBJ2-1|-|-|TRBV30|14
CAWRAESSYNEQFF
TGTGCCTGGAGAGCTGAGAGCTCCTACAATGAGCAGTTCTTC
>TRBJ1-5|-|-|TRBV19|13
CASSSTSNQPQHF
TGTGCCAGTAGTTCGACAAGCAATCAGCCCCAGCATTTT
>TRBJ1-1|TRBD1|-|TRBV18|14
CASSPQQGDSEAFF
TGTGCCAGCTCACCACAACAGGGGGACTCTGAAGCTTTCTTT
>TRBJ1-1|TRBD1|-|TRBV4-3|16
CASSQRFGQGNTEAFF
TGCGCCAGCAGCCAACGATTCGGACAGGGGAACACTGAAGCTTTCTTT
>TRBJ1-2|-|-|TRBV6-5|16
CASSYTGAGANYGYTF
TGTGCCAGCAGTTATACTGGGGCAGGGGCTAACTATGGCTACACCTTC